These 23 T cell receptor beta chains share one sample of origin, sequenced in a study of T-cell memory formation after mild COVID-19 (dated by TCRdb to the early 2020s). The library was produced with 5' RACE. The sequencer was an Illumina NovaSeq 6000. TCRdb itself trimmed the public reads at Q25 with fastp, ran MiXCR and retained productive beta chains. Records with the same CDR3 protein are collapsed into one entry carrying the most frequent genes and DNA. For this sample there are roughly 40,000 distinct CDR3 sequences; 6.6% appear just once. Roughly 0.79% of the sample lies in the top ten. The sequencing sample was made of PBMCs or a T cell subset sorted from them (not recorded which). These TCRs come from an adult who had mild COVID-19 (a few samples of this study predate the infection). The sample titles of this study are shuffled in the database, so cell type and time point are left out.

This clonotype was detected ten times or more. The chain joins TRBV12-3 or TRBV12-4 to TRBJ2-7, with D unresolved. V gave up 1 base and J gave up 10 bases, with 14 bases separating them. This CDR3 spans 13 amino acids. The CDR3 sequence is CASSLDSSLRQYF. The CDR3 DNA is TGTGCCAGCAGTTTAGACAGTTCCCTGAGACAGTACTTC.

This clonotype was recorded at least ten times. The chain has TRBV7-9 and TRBJ1-1; 7 bases are a match to TRBD1. The junction had 3 bases not matched to a gene; V was cut back by 5 bases and J by 3 bases. The CDR3 length is 13 residues. Germline V gene sequence: CDR1 SEHNR, CDR2 FQNEAQ (reference sequence). The chain's CDR3 is CASSGDSYTEAFF. CDR3 nucleotide sequence: TGTGCCAGCAGCGGGGACAGCTACACTGAAGCTTTCTTT.

This clonotype was picked up a small number of times. The V call is TRBV4-3, the J call TRBJ2-2, with D possibly being TRBD1 (5 bases). Per the germline V gene, CDR1 is LGHNA and CDR2 is YSLEER. The CDR3 contains 16 residues. V lost 0 bases, J lost 4 bases, and 12 bases lay in between. As DNA, the CDR3 is TGCGCCAGCAGCCAAGAGGTGGGGCACTTCACCGGGGAGCTGTTTTTT. Translated: CASSQEVGHFTGELFF.

This clonotype was seen ten or more times. The chain carries TRBV9 and TRBJ1-5, with 8 nucleotides matching TRBD1. In germline, CDR1 is SGDLS, CDR2 YYNGEE. Trimming at V came to 4 bases and at J to 6 bases, leaving 12 bases not matched to a gene. The CDR3 covers 16 residues. This CDR3 reads CASSPSLGQGGQPQHF. Here the CDR3 DNA reads TGTGCCAGCAGCCCTTCCCTCGGACAGGGTGGTCAGCCCCAGCATTTT.

This clonotype was seen repeatedly, ten times or more. The V call is TRBV24-1, the J call TRBJ2-1; the D gene is possibly TRBD2 (6 bases). The V end was cut by 3 bases, the J end by 4 bases, with 15 bases between. This CDR3 has 16 residues. Germline CDR1 reads KGHDR; CDR2 reads SFDVKD. CDR3 coding DNA: TGTGCCACCAGTGATGGGGAGGCTAGTTCTTACAATGAGCAGTTCTTC. Its translation is CATSDGEASSYNEQFF.

This clonotype has a count of ten or more. This rearrangement joins TRBV5-1 to TRBJ2-1, with D possibly matching TRBD2 (5 bases). Trimming took 3 bases from V and 6 from J, leaving 13 bases between them. This CDR3 spans 14 amino acids. CDR1 and CDR2 from the germline V gene are SGHRS and YFSETQ. This CDR3 reads CASSSLTTSNEQFF. The CDR3 region has the DNA TGCGCCAGCAGCTCGCTGACTACAAGCAATGAGCAGTTCTTC. Combining the CDR3 with reference TRBV5-1 and TRBJ2-1 gives the whole variable domain KAGVTQTPRYLIKTRGQQVTLSCSPISGHRSVSWYQQTPGQGLQFLFEYFSETQRNKGNFPGRFSGRQFSNSRSEMNVSTLELGDSALYLCASSSLTTSNEQFFGPGTRLTVL.

This clonotype was seen ten or more times. This chain links TRBV4-2 with TRBJ2-2, with 7 bases aligning to TRBD2. CDR3 length equals 16 residues. The V gene's germline CDR1 is LGHNA and CDR2 YNFKEQ. V gave up 1 base and J gave up 1 base; unmatched junction bases: 3. In DNA, the CDR3 is TGTGCCAGCAGCCAAGGGGCGGGGGAGAACACCGGGGAGCTGTTTTTT. Amino acid sequence: CASSQGAGENTGELFF.

The rearrangement joins TRBV6-5 to TRBJ2-1, with 10 bases fitting TRBD1. Per germline, CDR1 MNHEY and CDR2 SVGAGI. The CDR3 runs to 14 residues. J was trimmed by 4 bases and V by 8 bases; bases with no gene match: 5. CDR3 DNA sequence: TGTGCCAGCGTGGGGACAGGGGCATACAATGAGCAGTTCTTC. This codes for CASVGTGAYNEQFF.

This clonotype has just a few counts. V gene TRBV7-2 combines with J gene TRBJ2-1; possibly TRBD2 for D (6 bases). Trimming stripped 2 bases from V and 4 bases from J, with 12 bases between. This CDR3 is built from 15 residues. Germline CDR1 reads SGHTA; CDR2 reads FQGNSA. The CDR3 here is CASSLSRGWYNEQFF. The CDR3 DNA reads TGTGCCAGCAGCTTATCGCGGGGATGGTACAATGAGCAGTTCTTC.

In this sample, this clonotype turned up many times. The rearrangement links TRBV5-6 to TRBJ2-1, with 11 bases aligning to TRBD1. The V gene end was trimmed by 2 bases and the J gene end by 6 bases; junction bases not matched to a gene: 4. The CDR3 is made up of 15 amino acids. Germline V gene sequence: CDR1 SGHDT, CDR2 YYEEEE. CDR3 protein: CASSFRTGGFNEQFF. CDR3 sequence (DNA): TGTGCCAGCAGCTTCCGGACAGGGGGCTTCAATGAGCAGTTCTTC.

This clonotype was seen at least ten times. The chain combines TRBV7-2 with TRBJ2-5; no clear D. V lost 2 bases and J lost 4, with 8 bases in between. The CDR3 consists of 13 residues. Germline assignment: CDR1 SGHTA and CDR2 FQGNSA. The DNA for the CDR3 is TGTGCCAGCAGCTTATCAACAAGAGAGACCCAGTACTTC. This encodes CASSLSTRETQYF. Full variable domain (remainder filled in from reference TRBV7-2 and TRBJ2-5): GAGVSQSPSNKVTEKGKDVELRCDPISGHTALYWYRQSLGQGLEFLIYFQGNSAPDKSGLPSDRFSAERTGGSVSTLTIQRTQQEDSAVYLCASSLSTRETQYFGPGTRLLVL.

The rearrangement joins TRBV7-6 to TRBJ2-7; TRBD1 matches 7 bases. From germline, CDR1 is SGHVS and CDR2 FNYEAQ. The CDR3 has 12 residues. The trim removed 5 bases at V and 9 bases at J, leaving 7 bases unmatched. CDR3 nucleotide sequence: TGTGCCAGCAGCGGAGACAGGGACGTGCAGTACTTC. Amino acid sequence: CASSGDRDVQYF.

There are many counts of this clonotype. The rearrangement uses TRBV6-5 and TRBJ2-1, with a weak D call TRBD1 (6 bases). Trimming took 4 bases from V and 2 from J, leaving 12 bases between them. Germline assignment: CDR1 MNHEY and CDR2 SVGAGI. The CDR3 runs to 15 residues. CDR3 bases: TGTGCCAGCAGTTCGACCGGGACACCCTACAATGAGCAGTTCTTC. Amino acids: CASSSTGTPYNEQFF.

This clonotype was recorded many times. V is TRBV12-3 or TRBV12-4 and J is TRBJ1-2; 7 nucleotides align to TRBD1. V lost 7 bases and J lost 0; bases outside the gene matches: 11. The CDR3 sequence is 16 residues long. CDR3 nucleotide sequence: TGTGCCAGCACCCTCGGACAGGCCTTTCCTAACTATGGCTACACCTTC. It codes for CASTLGQAFPNYGYTF.

The V gene is TRBV7-2, the J gene TRBJ2-7, with D unclear. V lost 1 base, J lost 6 bases, and 19 bases lay in between. There are 16 residues in the CDR3. Per the germline V gene, CDR1 is SGHTA and CDR2 is FQGNSA. In DNA, the CDR3 is TGTGCCAGCAGCTTAGGGGTTAGAAGCGCGGATTTCGAGCAGTACTTC. Translated, it gives CASSLGVRSADFEQYF.

This clonotype was counted only a few times. V gene TRBV6-5 combines with J gene TRBJ1-2; 7 positions match TRBD1. V shed 2 bases and J 8 bases; nucleotides not matched to a gene: 5. The germline V gene encodes CDR1 MNHEY and CDR2 SVGAGI. The CDR3 is 13 residues long. The CDR3 here is CASSYEGAQGYTF. The CDR3 region has the DNA TGTGCCAGCAGTTACGAGGGGGCGCAGGGCTACACCTTC.

This rearrangement joins TRBV20-1 to TRBJ2-7; a weak D match, TRBD1 (6 bases). Trimming shortened V by 0 bases and J by 2 bases, and 14 bases separated the two germline ends. This CDR3 is 15 amino acids long. The V gene's germline CDR1 is DFQATT and CDR2 SNEGSKA (reference sequence). The CDR3 DNA is TGCAGTGCTAGAGAATTCGGACAGAACACCTACGAGCAGTACTTC. It specifies CSAREFGQNTYEQYF.

This clonotype has at least ten counts. The rearrangement links TRBV7-6 to TRBJ2-1; perhaps TRBD2 as D (5 bases). This CDR3 is built from 15 residues. The ends were cut back, 4 bases at V and 0 bases at J, with 10 bases in the middle. Germline CDR1 is SGHVS and CDR2 is FNYEAQ. DNA for the CDR3: TGTGCCAGCAGCTCCACTAGGAGCTCCTACAATGAGCAGTTCTTC. Translation: CASSSTRSSYNEQFF. Using reference TRBV7-6 and TRBJ2-1 for the parts outside the CDR3, the full variable domain is GAGVSQSPRYKVTKRGQDVALRCDPISGHVSLYWYRQALGQGPEFLTYFNYEAQQDKSGLPNDRFSAERPEGSISTLTIQRTEQRDSAMYRCASSSTRSSYNEQFFGPGTRLTVL.

The chain combines TRBV7-3 with TRBJ1-1, with TRBD1 as a possible D gene (5 bases). The CDR3 is made up of 15 amino acids. Trimming cost V 5 bases and J 3 bases, with 16 bases left between them. From germline, CDR1 is SGHTA and CDR2 FQGTGA. CDR3 residues: CASSPDGHVYTEAFF. CDR3 sequence (DNA): TGTGCCAGCAGCCCTGACGGACACGTCTACACTGAAGCTTTCTTT. Together with reference TRBV7-3 and TRBJ1-1, the CDR3 gives the full variable domain: GAGVSQTPSNKVTEKGKYVELRCDPISGHTALYWYRQSLGQGPEFLIYFQGTGAADDSGLPNDRFFAVRPEGSVSTLKIQRTERGDSAVYLCASSPDGHVYTEAFFGQGTRLTVV.

This clonotype was seen at least ten times. V gene TRBV7-3 combines with J gene TRBJ2-5; D may correspond to TRBD1 or TRBD2 (5 bases each). V was cut by 3 bases and J by 4 bases, with 15 bases left in between. The CDR3 has 15 residues. CDR1 is SGHTA and CDR2 is FQGTGA in the germline V gene. CDR3 residues: CASSLSGGQRETQYF. The CDR3 nucleotides read TGTGCCAGCAGCTTGAGTGGAGGACAAAGAGAGACCCAGTACTTC.

This clonotype has at least ten counts. The chain is built from TRBV4-3 and TRBJ2-1, with TRBD2 as a possible D gene (6 bases). From germline, CDR1 is LGHNA and CDR2 YSLEER. Trimming left V 0 bases short and J 16 bases short, with 25 bases between. CDR3 length equals 16 residues. The CDR3 sequence: CASSQDSSAPGTSLFF. The CDR3 region has the DNA TGCGCCAGCAGCCAAGATTCGTCCGCCCCCGGGACTTCTCTTTTCTTC.

This clonotype was counted many times. The V call is TRBV20-1, the J call TRBJ2-1, with no clear D. This CDR3 region has 15 residues. V was shortened by 3 bases and J by 3 bases, with 15 bases between the two germline ends. Germline CDR1 is DFQATT and CDR2 is SNEGSKA (reference sequence). CDR3 protein: CSARGGAENYNEQFF. In DNA form, the CDR3 reads TGCAGTGCTAGGGGCGGCGCGGAAAACTACAATGAGCAGTTCTTC.

This clonotype showed up many times. The chain employs TRBV7-2 and TRBJ2-1; the D gene could be TRBD1 or TRBD2 (5 bases each). The V gene's germline CDR1 is SGHTA and CDR2 FQGNSA. Trimming removed 5 bases from V and 2 bases from J, with 13 bases in between. This CDR3 contains 15 residues. The CDR3 loop is CASSPGASPYNEQFF. CDR3 nucleotides: TGTGCCAGCAGCCCCGGGGCTAGCCCCTACAATGAGCAGTTCTTC.